This T cell receptor beta chain appears in the sequencing data of a study of neurological immune-mediated disorders. CDR1 and CDR2 from the germline V gene are DFQATT and SNEGSKA (reference sequence). V lost 6 bases and J lost 8, with 13 bases in between. CDR3 length: 12 amino acids. The cDNA was synthesized by 5'RACE incorporating 10-nucleotide random UMIs. Every sequencing run drew on 15-18 subjects and yielded over 170 million TCR-beta sequences. TCRdb independently ran MiXCR on the 5' RACE reads; one entry per CDR3 protein. The sample lists approximately 65,000 distinct CDR3 sequences, approximately 5.3% occurring once. This clonotype was picked up many times.

The V call is TRBV20-1, the J call TRBJ1-4; D may be TRBD1 (6 bases). The receptor's source is a human donor with multiple sclerosis. The donor label of this sample is uncertain. Sequenced: PBMCs. CDR3 in DNA: TGCAGTGCAAAGGGGGACTGGGAAAAACTGTTTTTT. It codes for CSAKGDWEKLFF.